These T cell receptor beta chains were read from a single sample in a study of blood T cells in healthy people across ages. Each CDR3 protein is one row after TCRdb ran MiXCR on the 5' RACE reads. The table lists hundreds of thousands of distinct CDR3 sequences, 58% of them singletons. Sequencing was performed on blood. These receptors all stem from a man aged 25 to 40 in good health. Each CDR3 is given with its conserved first and last residue. A D gene is named only where the DNA matches it firmly. Rows give clone size only sometimes, using once, few, many, or a class for an expanded clone.

clone size	J gene	V gene	D gene	CDR3 protein	CDR3 DNA
many	TRBJ2-1	TRBV11-1	.	CASSFRGLSYNEQFF	TGTGCCAGCAGCTTCCGGGGTCTCTCCTACAATGAGCAGTTCTTC
few	TRBJ2-1	TRBV3-1	.	CASSPAPSSEQFF	TGTGCCAGCAGCCCCGCACCTTCGAGTGAGCAGTTCTTC
.	TRBJ2-7	TRBV29-1	.	CSVASTGVPEQYF	TGCAGCGTTGCGTCGACCGGGGTTCCCGAGCAGTACTTC
once	TRBJ2-1	TRBV11-1	.	CASSYEGYNEQFF	TGTGCCAGCAGCTACGAGGGGTACAATGAGCAGTTCTTC
.	TRBJ2-7	TRBV7-2	TRBD1	CASSKIGTGPYEQYF	TGTGCCAGCAGCAAAATAGGGACAGGGCCCTACGAGCAGTACTTC
.	TRBJ2-3	TRBV2	.	CASKKVAADTQYF	TGTGCCAGCAAAAAAGTGGCGGCAGATACGCAGTATTTT
.	TRBJ2-4	TRBV7-8	.	CASSLSRILAKNIQYF	TGTGCCAGCAGCTTATCTCGGATCCTAGCCAAAAACATTCAGTACTTC
.	TRBJ2-1	TRBV4-2	TRBD2	CASSHLGLAGDKSSYNEQFF	TGTGCCAGCAGCCACCTCGGGCTAGCGGGGGACAAAAGCTCCTACAATGAGCAGTTCTTC
.	TRBJ1-2	TRBV30	.	CAWSVGFAYGYTF	TGTGCCTGGAGTGTGGGATTCGCCTATGGCTACACCTTC
.	TRBJ1-1	TRBV20-1	.	CSASGVGEAEAFF	TGCAGTGCTAGTGGGGTAGGGGAAGCCGAAGCTTTCTTT
once	TRBJ2-5	TRBV9	TRBD2	CASSVGGLAGGMMETQYF	TGTGCCAGCAGCGTAGGTGGACTAGCGGGAGGGATGATGGAGACCCAGTACTTC
.	TRBJ1-4	TRBV6-5	.	CASSGGGGEKLFF	TGTGCCAGCAGTGGGGGCGGGGGGGAAAAACTGTTTTTT
.	TRBJ2-5	TRBV30	.	CALTVGETQYF	TGTGCCCTTACGGTTGGGGAGACCCAGTACTTC